These 28 T cell receptor beta chains were all obtained from the same sample, sequenced in a study of identical twins. Using its own MiXCR run on the 5' RACE reads, TCRdb lists one record per CDR3 protein. Among over 550,000 distinct CDR3 sequences, around 7.5% were seen once, and the ten largest hold 1.6%. These data also formed part of another study, on yellow fever vaccine responses in identical twins.

The sample consisted of PBMCs. These receptors all stem from a woman aged 18-35 years in good health.

There are many counts of this clonotype. This chain links TRBV6-1 with TRBJ2-7; D tentatively reads TRBD1 or TRBD2 (6 bases each). The CDR3 totals 11 residues. Germline V CDR1 and CDR2: MNHNS, SASEGT. Deletions cut 7 bases from V and 4 bases from J, with 8 bases between. The CDR3 DNA sequence: TGTGCCAGCACGGGGGCTTACGAGCAGTACTTC. This translates into CASTGAYEQYF.

This clonotype has just a few counts. J is TRBJ2-1 and V is TRBV3-1; 12 bases map to TRBD1. Germline-derived CDR1 and CDR2 are LGHDT and YNNKEL (reference sequence). V shed 4 bases, J shed 4 bases, and the junction held 14 bases outside the gene matches. The CDR3 sequence is 19 residues long. CDR3 sequence: CASSPNSVGTGGLYNEQFF. In DNA form, the CDR3 reads TGTGCCAGCAGCCCCAATTCGGTTGGGACAGGGGGCTTGTACAATGAGCAGTTCTTC.

This clonotype has a handful of counts. The V gene is TRBV27, the J gene TRBJ2-2; D is unclear. The CDR3 contains 15 residues. Trimming pared 3 bases from V and 4 bases from J, leaving 12 bases between. Per germline, CDR1 MNHEY and CDR2 SMNVEV (reference sequence). The CDR3 spells CASSFWKTGTGELFF. CDR3 nucleotide sequence: TGTGCCAGCAGTTTCTGGAAAACCGGCACCGGGGAGCTGTTTTTT.

The chain recombines TRBV20-1 with TRBJ1-4; 9 positions agree with TRBD1. The trim removed 0 bases at V and 5 bases at J, leaving 4 bases unmatched. CDR1 and CDR2 from the germline V gene are DFQATT and SNEGSKA (reference sequence). The CDR3 runs 15 residues. CDR3 protein: CSARETGTGNEKLFF. CDR3 DNA sequence: TGCAGTGCTAGAGAGACCGGGACAGGGAATGAAAAACTGTTTTTT.

This clonotype has ten or more counts. This chain joins TRBV5-1 and TRBJ2-5; D remains ambiguous. The ends were cut back, 2 bases at V and 1 base at J, with 3 bases in the middle. The length of the CDR3 is 12 residues. Germline V gives CDR1 SGHRS, CDR2 YFSETQ. The CDR3 DNA reads as TGCGCCAGCAGCTTAAGCCAAGAGACCCAGTACTTC. It is translated as CASSLSQETQYF.

This clonotype was counted ten times or more. The CDR3 spells CASSFRAGGNQPQHF. The CDR3 coding sequence is TGTGCCAGCAGTTTTCGGGCAGGGGGTAATCAGCCCCAGCATTTT. The chain combines TRBV28 with TRBJ1-5, with 7 bases fitting TRBD1. Germline-derived CDR1 and CDR2 are MDHEN and SYDVKM. The J segment lost 4 bases and the V segment lost 3 bases, leaving 6 bases of the junction unmatched. The CDR3 length is 15 residues. The variable domain in full, completed from reference TRBV28 and TRBJ1-5, reads DVKVTQSSRYLVKRTGEKVFLECVQDMDHENMFWYRQDPGLGLRLIYFSYDVKMKEKGDIPEGYSVSREKKERFSLILESASTNQTSMYLCASSFRAGGNQPQHFGDGTRLSIL.

In its sample, this clonotype was seen many times. The chain has TRBV7-8 and TRBJ1-6; D call uncertain. V was pared by 1 base and J by 1 base, with 11 bases between. The germline gives CDR1 SGHVS, CDR2 FQNEAQ. The CDR3 has 17 amino acids. For the CDR3, the DNA is TGTGCCAGCAGCTTAGTTGACCGTTATTCCTATAATTCACCCCTCCACTTT. This translates into CASSLVDRYSYNSPLHF. Full variable domain (rest looked up from reference TRBV7-8 and TRBJ1-6): GAGVSQSPRYKVAKRGQDVALRCDPISGHVSLFWYQQALGQGPEFLTYFQNEAQLDKSGLPSDRFFAERPEGSVSTLKIQRTQQEDSAVYLCASSLVDRYSYNSPLHFGNGTRLTVT.

In its sample, this clonotype was seen many times. This rearrangement joins TRBV12-3 or TRBV12-4 to TRBJ1-1; D uncertain. The CDR3 runs 13 residues. Trimming took 2 bases from V and 0 from J, leaving 4 bases between them. The CDR3 sequence is CASSLYVNTEAFF. CDR3 bases: TGTGCCAGCAGTTTATATGTGAACACTGAAGCTTTCTTT.

This clonotype appeared a few times. The chain combines TRBV24-1 with TRBJ2-1; no definite D call. V was clipped by 7 bases and J by 7 bases, with 16 bases between them. The germline gives CDR1 KGHDR, CDR2 SFDVKD. The CDR3 consists of 14 residues. CDR3 loop: CATSRPSERNEQFF. The CDR3 nucleotides are TGTGCCACCAGCAGACCCAGTGAGAGGAATGAGCAGTTCTTC.

This clonotype has more than one count but fewer than ten. CDR3 amino acids: CASSLIPGGSGTDTQYF. CDR3 bases: TGTGCCAGCAGCTTGATTCCGGGTGGCTCTGGCACAGATACGCAGTATTTT. The chain recombines TRBV7-9 with TRBJ2-3; D ambiguous. Germline CDR1 SEHNR, CDR2 FQNEAQ (reference sequence). This CDR3 is built from 17 residues. Trimming removed 3 bases at V and 1 base at J, with 17 bases between.

This clonotype was counted many times. The chain carries TRBV12-3 or TRBV12-4 and TRBJ1-1; D is ambiguous. With 4 bases removed from V and 0 bases from J, the gap between germline ends came to 12 bases. The CDR3 has 15 residues. CDR3 region: CASSSFGHMNTEAFF. In DNA form, the CDR3 reads TGTGCCAGCAGTTCCTTCGGGCATATGAACACTGAAGCTTTCTTT.

This clonotype was counted only a few times. V is TRBV4-1 and J is TRBJ1-5; D is uncertain. The length of the CDR3 is 14 residues. V was shortened by 1 base and J by 7 bases, with 11 bases between the two germline ends. Germline CDR1 reads MGHRA; CDR2 reads YSYEKL. As DNA, the CDR3 is TGCGCCAGCAGCCAAGTTGCGGACGTACAGCCCCAGCATTTT. Translating gives CASSQVADVQPQHF.

This clonotype has a count of ten or more. The chain carries TRBV11-2 and TRBJ2-6; tentative D call: TRBD1 (6 bases). Trimming left V 4 bases short and J 2 bases short, with 9 bases between. The CDR3 contains 15 residues. In germline, CDR1 is SGHAT, CDR2 FQNNGV. The DNA of the CDR3 is TGTGCCAGCAGCTCCGGACAGACTGGGGCCAACGTCCTGACTTTC. This encodes CASSSGQTGANVLTF.

This clonotype was observed a handful of times. CDR3 protein: CATSRSLLAGGDTGELFF. CDR3 in DNA: TGTGCCACCTCACGGAGTCTACTAGCGGGAGGGGACACCGGGGAGCTGTTTTTT. The genes are TRBV10-3 and TRBJ2-2, with 13 nucleotides matching TRBD2. Germline values: CDR1 ENHRY, CDR2 SYGVKD. The V and J ends lost 10 bases and 3 bases, in that order; junction bases with no gene match: 14. CDR3 length equals 18 residues.

The chain joins TRBV20-1 to TRBJ2-7, with 9 bases lining up with TRBD1. Germline V lookup: CDR1 DFQATT, CDR2 SNEGSKA (reference sequence). The ends lost 7 bases at V and 5 bases at J; junction bases unmatched: 9. This CDR3 spans 13 amino acids. The CDR3 sequence: CSGSGQGPHEQYF. The DNA of the CDR3 is TGCAGTGGTTCGGGACAGGGTCCCCACGAGCAGTACTTC.

Only a few counts were recorded for this clonotype. This chain connects TRBV3-1 to TRBJ2-2; 9 bases line up with TRBD1. The CDR3 length is 16 residues. The junction had 5 bases not matched to a gene; V was cut back by 4 bases and J by 2 bases. Germline lookup yields CDR1 LGHDT and CDR2 YNNKEL (reference sequence). DNA of the CDR3: TGTGCCAGCAGCCTCTGGGGACAGGGCAACACCGGGGAGCTGTTTTTT. This encodes CASSLWGQGNTGELFF.

This clonotype turned up a few times. V and J are TRBV7-8 and TRBJ2-7; 7 bases are shared with TRBD1. The CDR3 is 14 residues long. The trim removed 5 bases at V and 4 bases at J, leaving 8 bases unmatched. CDR1 SGHVS and CDR2 FQNEAQ come from the germline V gene. CDR3 protein: CASSTDRVGYEQYF. CDR3 DNA sequence: TGTGCCAGCAGCACCGACAGGGTAGGGTACGAGCAGTACTTC.

The chain combines TRBV9 with TRBJ1-1, with D unclear. The germline V and J ends were trimmed by 3 bases and 7 bases, with 10 bases remaining between them. Germline V lookup: CDR1 SGDLS, CDR2 YYNGEE. This CDR3 region has 12 residues. The CDR3, as DNA: TGTGCCAGCAGCGCAGATGGCGGTGAAGCTTTCTTT. Translated: CASSADGGEAFF. Complete variable domain (other parts from reference TRBV9 and TRBJ1-1): DSGVTQTPKHLITATGQRVTLRCSPRSGDLSVYWYQQSLDQGLQFLIQYYNGEERAKGNILERFSAQQFPDLHSELNLSSLELGDSALYFCASSADGGEAFFGQGTRLTVV.

This clonotype occurred a few times. The CDR3 is CASNQIAGGYNEQFF. CDR3 nucleotide sequence: TGTGCCAGCAACCAAATAGCGGGAGGGTACAATGAGCAGTTCTTC. This chain joins TRBV6-1 and TRBJ2-1, with 11 bases that match TRBD2. Germline CDR1 MNHNS, CDR2 SASEGT. The CDR3 totals 15 residues. V shed 7 bases and J 4 bases; nucleotides not matched to a gene: 6.

There are many counts of this clonotype. The chain carries TRBV12-3 or TRBV12-4 and TRBJ2-7; no clear D. This CDR3 contains 13 residues. V lost 0 bases, J lost 2 bases, and 5 bases lay in between. The CDR3 DNA reads TGTGCCAGCAGTTTAGCGGCAGCCTACGAGCAGTACGTC. Translating gives CASSLAAAYEQYV.

In this sample, this clonotype turned up many times. This chain uses TRBV28 with TRBJ2-1, with a tentative D call TRBD1 (5 bases). Germline V gives CDR1 MDHEN, CDR2 SYDVKM. The CDR3 is made up of 16 amino acids. Trimming cost V 4 bases and J 2 bases, with 15 bases left between them. The CDR3 DNA follows: TGTGCCAGCAGTTCAACCTACAGGCCCCCCTACAATGAGCAGTTCTTC. Translated, it gives CASSSTYRPPYNEQFF. The full variable domain, in which reference TRBV28 and TRBJ2-1 provide the parts outside the CDR3, is DVKVTQSSRYLVKRTGEKVFLECVQDMDHENMFWYRQDPGLGLRLIYFSYDVKMKEKGDIPEGYSVSREKKERFSLILESASTNQTSMYLCASSSTYRPPYNEQFFGPGTRLTVL.

The chain uses TRBV20-1 and TRBJ1-1; D is possibly TRBD1 (6 bases). The length of the CDR3 is 17 residues. The ends were cut back, 0 bases at V and 2 bases at J, with 19 bases in the middle. In germline, CDR1 is DFQATT, CDR2 SNEGSKA (reference sequence). The CDR3 reads CSARDSSSTGYNTEAFF. Here the CDR3 DNA reads TGCAGTGCTAGAGATTCCTCCTCTACAGGGTATAACACTGAAGCTTTCTTT.

This clonotype was picked up a small number of times. The V gene is TRBV10-3, the J gene TRBJ2-7; D call uncertain. The V and J ends lost 6 bases and 0 bases respectively, with 6 bases between them. CDR1 is ENHRY, CDR2 SYGVKD, per germline. This CDR3 is built from 12 residues. The CDR3 DNA follows: TGTGCCATCAGCGCGAACTCCTACGAGCAGTACGTC. Translated, it gives CAISANSYEQYV.

This clonotype was observed many times. The chain uses TRBV3-1 and TRBJ2-7; the D is unclear. Germline values: CDR1 LGHDT, CDR2 YNNKEL (reference sequence). V lost 1 base to trimming and J lost 2 bases, with 3 bases between them. The length of the CDR3 is 12 residues. CDR3 amino acids: CASSQVPYEQYF. CDR3 sequence (DNA): TGTGCCAGCAGCCAAGTGCCCTACGAGCAGTACTTC.

The table lists this clonotype with many counts. The chain joins TRBV27 to TRBJ1-1; a weak D match, TRBD1 (5 bases). Trimming removed 8 bases from V and 0 bases from J, with 10 bases in between. Germline CDR1 reads MNHEY; CDR2 reads SMNVEV (reference sequence). The length of the CDR3 is 13 residues. This chain's CDR3 is CASGGALNTEAFF. CDR3 sequence (DNA): TGTGCCAGCGGTGGGGCTCTGAACACTGAAGCTTTCTTT.

This clonotype showed up many times. The V call is TRBV9, the J call TRBJ2-2, with a tentative D call TRBD1 (6 bases). Germline lookup yields CDR1 SGDLS and CDR2 YYNGEE. The CDR3 has 15 amino acids. Between the trimmed V and J ends, which lost 2 bases and 1 base, there was a span of 9 bases. CDR3 DNA: TGTGCCAGCAGCGTCGGACAGCTGAACACCGGGGAGCTGTTTTTT. Translating it yields CASSVGQLNTGELFF. The complete variable domain, with remaining parts taken from reference TRBV9 and TRBJ2-2, reads DSGVTQTPKHLITATGQRVTLRCSPRSGDLSVYWYQQSLDQGLQFLIQYYNGEERAKGNILERFSAQQFPDLHSELNLSSLELGDSALYFCASSVGQLNTGELFFGEGSRLTVL.

The V gene is TRBV2, the J gene TRBJ2-7, with a weak D call TRBD1 (5 bases). CDR1 is SNHLY and CDR2 is FYNNEI in the germline V gene. The CDR3 contains 11 residues. Trimming removed 8 bases from V and 5 bases from J, with 10 bases in between. The CDR3 sequence: CASQGGDEQYV. In DNA form, the CDR3 reads TGTGCCAGCCAGGGTGGGGACGAGCAGTACGTC.

This clonotype was picked up a small number of times. This chain connects TRBV10-3 to TRBJ2-6; TRBD1 agrees at 10 bases. Germline V CDR1 and CDR2: ENHRY, SYGVKD. CDR3 length: 19 amino acids. With V trimmed by 6 bases and J by 4 bases, 15 bases remained unmatched. CDR3 bases: TGTGCCATCAGCCAAACTACCGGGACAGGGGTGGCAGGGGCCAACGTCCTGACTTTC. It encodes CAISQTTGTGVAGANVLTF.